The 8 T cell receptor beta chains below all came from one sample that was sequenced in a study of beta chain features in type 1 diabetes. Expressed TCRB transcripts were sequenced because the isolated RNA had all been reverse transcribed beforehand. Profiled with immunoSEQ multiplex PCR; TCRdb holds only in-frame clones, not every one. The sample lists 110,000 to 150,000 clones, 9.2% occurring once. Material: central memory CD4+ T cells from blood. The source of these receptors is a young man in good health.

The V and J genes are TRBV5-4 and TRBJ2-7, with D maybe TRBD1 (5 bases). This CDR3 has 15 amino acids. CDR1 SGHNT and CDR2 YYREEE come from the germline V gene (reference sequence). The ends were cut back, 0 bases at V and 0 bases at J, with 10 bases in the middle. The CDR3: CASSLGGDSSYEQYF. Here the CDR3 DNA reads TGTGCCAGCAGCTTGGGGGGTGACAGCTCCTACGAGCAGTACTTC.

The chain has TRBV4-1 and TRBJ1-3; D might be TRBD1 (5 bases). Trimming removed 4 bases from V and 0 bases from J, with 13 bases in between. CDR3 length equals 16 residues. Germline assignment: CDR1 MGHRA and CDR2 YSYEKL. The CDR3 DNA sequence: TGCGCCAGCAGCCGACAGCCATTTAACTCTGGAAACACCATATATTTT. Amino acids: CASSRQPFNSGNTIYF.

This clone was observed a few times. CDR3 DNA sequence: TGTGCCAGCAGTGTGTCTAGCGGGAACTACGAGCAGTACTTC. Its protein product is CASSVSSGNYEQYF. The chain joins TRBV2 to TRBJ2-7; 9 bases agree with TRBD2. The trim removed 4 bases at V and 3 bases at J, leaving 4 bases unmatched. Germline V CDR1 and CDR2: SNHLY, FYNNEI. This CDR3 is built from 14 residues.

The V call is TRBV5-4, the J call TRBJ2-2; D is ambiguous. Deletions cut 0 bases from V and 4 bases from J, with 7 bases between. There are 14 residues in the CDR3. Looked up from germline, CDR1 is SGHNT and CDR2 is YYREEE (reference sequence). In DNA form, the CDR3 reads TGTGCCAGCAGCTTGGGGCAGATCACCGGGGAGCTGTTTTTT. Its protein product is CASSLGQITGELFF.

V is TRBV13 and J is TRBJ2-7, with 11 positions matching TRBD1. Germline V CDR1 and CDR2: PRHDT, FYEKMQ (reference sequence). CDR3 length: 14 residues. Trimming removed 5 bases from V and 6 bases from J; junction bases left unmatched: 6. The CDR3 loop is CASSIRDRGGEQYF. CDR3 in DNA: TGTGCCAGCAGCATCCGGGACAGGGGGGGCGAGCAGTACTTC.

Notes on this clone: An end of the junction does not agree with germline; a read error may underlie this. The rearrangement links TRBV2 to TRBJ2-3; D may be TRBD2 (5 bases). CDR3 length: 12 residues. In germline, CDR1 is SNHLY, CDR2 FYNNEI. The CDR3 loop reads CASSMMGDVSGF. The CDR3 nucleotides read TGTGCCAGCAGCATGATGGGAGACGTTTCGGGTTTT.

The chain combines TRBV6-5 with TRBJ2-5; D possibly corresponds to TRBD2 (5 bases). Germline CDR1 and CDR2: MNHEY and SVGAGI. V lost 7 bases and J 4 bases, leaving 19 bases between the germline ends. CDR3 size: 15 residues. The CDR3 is CASTMVHRGGETQYF. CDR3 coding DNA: TGTGCCAGCACCATGGTACACCGTGGAGGAGAGACCCAGTACTTC.

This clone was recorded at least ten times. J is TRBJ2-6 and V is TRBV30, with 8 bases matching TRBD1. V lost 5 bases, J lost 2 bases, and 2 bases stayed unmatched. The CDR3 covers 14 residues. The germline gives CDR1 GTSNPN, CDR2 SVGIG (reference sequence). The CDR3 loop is CAWDRGTGANVLTF. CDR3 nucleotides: TGTGCCTGGGACAGGGGAACTGGGGCCAACGTCCTGACTTTC. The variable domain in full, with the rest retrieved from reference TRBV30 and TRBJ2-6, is SQTIHQWPATLVQPVGSPLSLECTVEGTSNPNLYWYRQAAGRGLQLLFYSVGIGQISSEVPQNLSASRPQDRQFILSSKKLLLSDSGFYLCAWDRGTGANVLTFGAGSRLTVL.